This T cell receptor beta chain was sequenced in a study of lymphopenia after photon versus proton radiotherapy. Study-level results: After lymphocyte nadir, photon-treated repertoires showed oligoclonal expansion, especially CD8+ Temra.

About this clone: The target antigen is unknown.

Germline V gene sequence: CDR1 SEHNR, CDR2 FQNEAQ (reference sequence). The J segment lost 5 bases and the V segment lost 5 bases, leaving 7 bases of the junction unmatched. The CDR3 spans 14 residues. The method was immunoSEQ multiplex PCR; TCRdb's version includes in-frame clones alone and lacks a portion of them. The sample has tens of thousands of clones, around 85% seen once. This chain uses TRBV7-9 with TRBJ2-5; 8 positions agree with TRBD2. The clonotype comes from a man in his 60s with pancreatic cancer. The sample consisted of peripheral blood, taken from a patient treated with photon-based radiotherapy. The CDR3 DNA sequence: TGTGCCAGCAGCCGAAGCGGGGGTGGGGAGACCCAGTACTTC. Its protein product is CASSRSGGGETQYF.